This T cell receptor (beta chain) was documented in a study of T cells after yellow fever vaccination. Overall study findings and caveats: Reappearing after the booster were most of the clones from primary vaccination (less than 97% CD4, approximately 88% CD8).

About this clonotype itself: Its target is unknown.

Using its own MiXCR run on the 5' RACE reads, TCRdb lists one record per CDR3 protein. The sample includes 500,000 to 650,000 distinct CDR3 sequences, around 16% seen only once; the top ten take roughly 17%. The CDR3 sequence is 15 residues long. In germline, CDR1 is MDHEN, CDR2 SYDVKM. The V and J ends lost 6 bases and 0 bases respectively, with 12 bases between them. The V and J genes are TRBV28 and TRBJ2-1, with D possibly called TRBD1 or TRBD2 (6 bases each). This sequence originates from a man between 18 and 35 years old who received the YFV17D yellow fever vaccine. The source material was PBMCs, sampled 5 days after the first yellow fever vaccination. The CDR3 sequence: CASRGGGSSYNEQFF. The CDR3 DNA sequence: TGTGCCAGCAGAGGAGGGGGAAGCTCCTACAATGAGCAGTTCTTC. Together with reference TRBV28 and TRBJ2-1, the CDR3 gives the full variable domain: DVKVTQSSRYLVKRTGEKVFLECVQDMDHENMFWYRQDPGLGLRLIYFSYDVKMKEKGDIPEGYSVSREKKERFSLILESASTNQTSMYLCASRGGGSSYNEQFFGPGTRLTVL.